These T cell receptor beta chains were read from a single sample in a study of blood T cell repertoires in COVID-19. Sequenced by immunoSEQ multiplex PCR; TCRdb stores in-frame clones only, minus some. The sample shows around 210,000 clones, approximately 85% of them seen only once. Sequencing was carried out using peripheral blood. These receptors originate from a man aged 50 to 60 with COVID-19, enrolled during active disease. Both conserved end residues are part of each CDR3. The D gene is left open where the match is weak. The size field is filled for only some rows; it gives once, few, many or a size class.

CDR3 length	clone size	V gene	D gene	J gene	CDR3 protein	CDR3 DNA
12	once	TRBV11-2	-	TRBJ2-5	CASSLDSETQYF	TGTGCCAGCAGCTTAGATTCGGAGACCCAGTACTTC
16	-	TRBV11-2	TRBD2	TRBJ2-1	CASSLESGGWVNEQFF	TGTGCCAGCAGCTTAGAAAGCGGGGGGTGGGTGAATGAGCAGTTCTTC
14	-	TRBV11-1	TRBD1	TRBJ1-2	CASGLGTGTSGYTF	TGTGCCAGCGGTTTGGGGACAGGGACGTCTGGCTACACCTTC
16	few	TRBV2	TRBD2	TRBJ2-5	CASSKGLAAYQETQYF	TGTGCCAGCAGCAAGGGACTAGCGGCGTACCAAGAGACCCAGTACTTC
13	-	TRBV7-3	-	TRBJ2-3	CASSLGAVDTQYF	TGTGCCAGCAGCTTAGGGGCCGTCGATACGCAGTATTTT
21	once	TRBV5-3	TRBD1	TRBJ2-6	CARSIRGQGVTGTAGANVLTF	TGTGCCAGAAGCATCCGGGGACAGGGGGTGACCGGGACGGCTGGGGCCAACGTCCTGACTTTC
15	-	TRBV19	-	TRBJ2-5	CASSSGSWEKETQYF	TGTGCCAGTAGTTCCGGGAGCTGGGAAAAAGAGACCCAGTACTTC
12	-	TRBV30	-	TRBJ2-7	CASYHGSHEQYF	TGTGCCTCATACCACGGGAGTCACGAGCAGTACTTC
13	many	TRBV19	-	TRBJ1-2	CASSNTGLLGYTF	TGTGCCAGTAGTAACACAGGACTATTAGGCTACACCTTC
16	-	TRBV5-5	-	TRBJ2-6	CASSLEGNGGANVLTF	TGTGCCAGCAGCTTGGAGGGGAATGGAGGGGCCAACGTCCTGACTTTC
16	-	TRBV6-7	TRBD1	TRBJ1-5	CASSYLAGGSNQPQHF	TGTGCCAGCAGTTACCTAGCAGGGGGAAGCAATCAGCCCCAGCATTTT
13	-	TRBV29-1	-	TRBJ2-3	CSVRGRGTDTQYF	TGCAGCGTTAGGGGCCGGGGCACAGATACGCAGTATTTT